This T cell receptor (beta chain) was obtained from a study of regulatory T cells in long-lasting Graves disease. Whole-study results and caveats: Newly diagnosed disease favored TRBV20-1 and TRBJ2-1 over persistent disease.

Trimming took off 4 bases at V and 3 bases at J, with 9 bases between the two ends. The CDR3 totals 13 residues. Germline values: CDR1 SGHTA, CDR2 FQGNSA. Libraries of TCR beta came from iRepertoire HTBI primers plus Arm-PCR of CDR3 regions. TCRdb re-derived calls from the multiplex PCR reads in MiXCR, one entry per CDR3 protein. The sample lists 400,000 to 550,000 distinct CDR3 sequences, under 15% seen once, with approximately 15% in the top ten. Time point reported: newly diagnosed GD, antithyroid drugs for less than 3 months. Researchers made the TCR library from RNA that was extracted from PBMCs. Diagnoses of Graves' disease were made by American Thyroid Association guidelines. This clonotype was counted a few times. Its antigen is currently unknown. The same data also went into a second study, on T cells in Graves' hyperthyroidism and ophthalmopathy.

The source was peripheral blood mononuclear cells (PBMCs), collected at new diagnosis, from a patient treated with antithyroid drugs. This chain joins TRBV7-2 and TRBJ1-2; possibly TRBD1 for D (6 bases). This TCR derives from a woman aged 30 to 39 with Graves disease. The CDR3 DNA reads TGTGCCAGCAGCTACCGACAGGACTATGGCTACACCTTC. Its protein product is CASSYRQDYGYTF.